This T cell receptor beta chain was found in a study of molecular identifiers for immune sequencing clone quantification. Study-level findings and limits: Naive cells had under 1% of molecules in clones above 20 RNA copies, effectors over 99%.

A note on this clonotype: What it binds is not known.

MiXCR, run by TCRdb on the PCR reads, gives a single entry per CDR3 protein. The sample lists around 89,000 distinct CDR3 sequences, about 20% occurring once. The CDR3 spans 13 residues. In germline, CDR1 is SQVTM, CDR2 ANQGSEA. The sequencing sample was made of naive CD8+ T cells from blood, with Jurkat cell RNA spiked in. This sample's subset: FACS-sorted CD8+CD4-CCR7+CD45RA+ naive T cells. The source is a human donor in good health. Some libraries in this study had Jurkat cell RNA spiked in. This rearrangement joins TRBV29-1 to TRBJ2-3; TRBD1 agrees at 9 bases. The last part of the DNA fits TRBJ1-5 better; the J call may be wrong. This CDR3 reads CSVWGQGGDTQHF. DNA for the CDR3: TGCAGCGTCTGGGGACAGGGTGGTGATACGCAGCATTTT.